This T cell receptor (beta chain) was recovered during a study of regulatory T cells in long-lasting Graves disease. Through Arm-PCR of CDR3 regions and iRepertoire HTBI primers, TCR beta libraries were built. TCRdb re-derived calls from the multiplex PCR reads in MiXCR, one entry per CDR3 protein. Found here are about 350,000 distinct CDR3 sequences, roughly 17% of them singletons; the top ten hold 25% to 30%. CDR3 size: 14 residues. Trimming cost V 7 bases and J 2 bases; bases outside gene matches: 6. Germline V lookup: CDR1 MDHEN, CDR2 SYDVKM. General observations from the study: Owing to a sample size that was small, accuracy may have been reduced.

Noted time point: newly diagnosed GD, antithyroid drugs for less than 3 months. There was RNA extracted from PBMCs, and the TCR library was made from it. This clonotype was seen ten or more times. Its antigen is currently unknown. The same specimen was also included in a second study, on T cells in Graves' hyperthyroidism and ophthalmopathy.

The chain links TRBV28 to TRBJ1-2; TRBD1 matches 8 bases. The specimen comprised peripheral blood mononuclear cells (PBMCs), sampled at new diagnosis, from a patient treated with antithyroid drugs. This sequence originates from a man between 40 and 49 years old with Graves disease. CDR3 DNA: TGTGCCAGCATTCCAGGGGGCAGAAACTATGGCTACACCTTC. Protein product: CASIPGGRNYGYTF.